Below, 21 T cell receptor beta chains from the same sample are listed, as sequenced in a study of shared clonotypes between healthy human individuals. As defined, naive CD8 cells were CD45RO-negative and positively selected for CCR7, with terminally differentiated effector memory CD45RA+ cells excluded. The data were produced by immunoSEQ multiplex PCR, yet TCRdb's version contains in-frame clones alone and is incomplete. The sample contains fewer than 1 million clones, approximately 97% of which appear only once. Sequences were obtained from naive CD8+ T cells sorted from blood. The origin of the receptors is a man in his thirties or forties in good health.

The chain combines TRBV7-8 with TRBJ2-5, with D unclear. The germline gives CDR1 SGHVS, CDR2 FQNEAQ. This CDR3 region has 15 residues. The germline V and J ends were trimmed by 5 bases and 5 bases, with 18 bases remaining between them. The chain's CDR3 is CASSPIAVLLETQYF. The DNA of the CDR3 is TGTGCCAGCAGCCCAATTGCAGTGCTTTTGGAGACCCAGTACTTC.

CDR3 sequence: CASSLGLGVGSYNEQFF. The CDR3, as DNA: TGCGCCAGCAGCTTAGGGTTAGGAGTTGGGTCCTACAATGAGCAGTTCTTC. The genes are TRBV5-1 and TRBJ2-1; no reliable D call. Trimming cost V 2 bases and J 1 base, with 16 bases left between them. The CDR3 extends over 17 amino acids. The germline V gene encodes CDR1 SGHRS and CDR2 YFSETQ.

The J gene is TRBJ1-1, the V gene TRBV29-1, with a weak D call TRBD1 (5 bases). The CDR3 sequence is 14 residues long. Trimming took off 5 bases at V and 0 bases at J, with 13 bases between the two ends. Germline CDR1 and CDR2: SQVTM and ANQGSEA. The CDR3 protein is CSVRGSRLNTEAFF. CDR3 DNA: TGCAGCGTTCGGGGCAGCAGACTGAACACTGAAGCTTTCTTT.

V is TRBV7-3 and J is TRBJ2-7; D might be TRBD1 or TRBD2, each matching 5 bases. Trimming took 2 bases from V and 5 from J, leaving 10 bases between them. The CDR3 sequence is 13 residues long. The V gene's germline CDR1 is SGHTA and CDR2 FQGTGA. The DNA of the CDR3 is TGTGCCAGCAGCTTACGAGGGGCCCACGAGCAGTACTTC. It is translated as CASSLRGAHEQYF.

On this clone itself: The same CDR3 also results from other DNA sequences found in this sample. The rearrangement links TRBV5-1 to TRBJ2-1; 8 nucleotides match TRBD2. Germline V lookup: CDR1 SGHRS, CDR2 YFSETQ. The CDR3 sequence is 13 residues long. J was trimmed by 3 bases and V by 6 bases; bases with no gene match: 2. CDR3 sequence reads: CASISGNYNEQFF. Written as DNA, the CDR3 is TGCGCCAGCATTAGCGGGAACTACAATGAGCAGTTCTTC.

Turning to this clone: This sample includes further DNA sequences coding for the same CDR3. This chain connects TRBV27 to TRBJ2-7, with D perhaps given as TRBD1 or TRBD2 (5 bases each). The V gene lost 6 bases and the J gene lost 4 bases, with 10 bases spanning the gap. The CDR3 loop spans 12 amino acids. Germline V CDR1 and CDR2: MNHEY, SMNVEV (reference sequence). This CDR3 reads CASSPGRYEQYF. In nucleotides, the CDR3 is TGTGCCAGCAGCCCGGGGCGTTACGAGCAGTACTTC.

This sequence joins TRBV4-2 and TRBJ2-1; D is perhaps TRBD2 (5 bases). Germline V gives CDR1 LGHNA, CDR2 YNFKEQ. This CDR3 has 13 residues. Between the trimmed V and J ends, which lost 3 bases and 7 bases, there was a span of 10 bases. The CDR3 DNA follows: TGTGCCAGCAGCCAGGACGGGGATAATGAGCAGTTCTTC. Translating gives CASSQDGDNEQFF.

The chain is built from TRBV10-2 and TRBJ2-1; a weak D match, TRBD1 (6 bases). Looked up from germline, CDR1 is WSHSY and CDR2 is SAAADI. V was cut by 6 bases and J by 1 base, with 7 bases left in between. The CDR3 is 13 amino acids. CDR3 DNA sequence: TGCGCCAGCAGCGGGACATCCTACAATGAGCAGTTCTTC. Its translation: CASSGTSYNEQFF.

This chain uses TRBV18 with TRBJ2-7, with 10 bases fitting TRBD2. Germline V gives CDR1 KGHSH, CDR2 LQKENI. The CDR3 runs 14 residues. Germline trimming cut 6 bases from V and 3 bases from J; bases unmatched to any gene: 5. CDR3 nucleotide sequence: TGTGCCAGCTCCTCGGGACTAGCGAGCTACGAGCAGTACTTC. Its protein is CASSSGLASYEQYF.

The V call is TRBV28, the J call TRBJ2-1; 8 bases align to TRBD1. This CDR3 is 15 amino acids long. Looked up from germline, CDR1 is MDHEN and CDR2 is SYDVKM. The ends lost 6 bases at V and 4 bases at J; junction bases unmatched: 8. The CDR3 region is CASSYRGYTYNEQFF. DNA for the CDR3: TGTGCCAGCAGCTACAGGGGGTATACATACAATGAGCAGTTCTTC.

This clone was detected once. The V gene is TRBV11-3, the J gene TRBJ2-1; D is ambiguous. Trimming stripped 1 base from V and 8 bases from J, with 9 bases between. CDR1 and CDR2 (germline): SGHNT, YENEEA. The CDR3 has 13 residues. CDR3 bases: TGTGCCAGCAGCTTAGCAGTCTGGGATGAGCAGTTCTTC. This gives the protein CASSLAVWDEQFF.

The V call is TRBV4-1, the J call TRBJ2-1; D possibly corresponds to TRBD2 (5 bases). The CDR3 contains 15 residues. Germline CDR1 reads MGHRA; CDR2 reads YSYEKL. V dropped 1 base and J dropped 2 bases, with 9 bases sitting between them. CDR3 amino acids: CASSQGLAAYNEQFF. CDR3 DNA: TGCGCCAGCAGCCAAGGGCTAGCCGCCTACAATGAGCAGTTCTTC.

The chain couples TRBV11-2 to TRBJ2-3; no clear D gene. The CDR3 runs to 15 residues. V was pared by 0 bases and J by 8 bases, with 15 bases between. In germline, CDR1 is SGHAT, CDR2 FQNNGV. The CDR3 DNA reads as TGTGCCAGCAGCTTAGATCGAACAGACGCCGGTACGCAGTATTTT. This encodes CASSLDRTDAGTQYF.

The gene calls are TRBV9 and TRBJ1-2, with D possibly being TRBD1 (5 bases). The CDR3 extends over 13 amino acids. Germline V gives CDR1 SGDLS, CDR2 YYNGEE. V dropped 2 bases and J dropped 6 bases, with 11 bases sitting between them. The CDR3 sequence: CASSVDIGDGYTF. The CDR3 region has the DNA TGTGCCAGCAGCGTGGACATTGGTGATGGCTACACCTTC.

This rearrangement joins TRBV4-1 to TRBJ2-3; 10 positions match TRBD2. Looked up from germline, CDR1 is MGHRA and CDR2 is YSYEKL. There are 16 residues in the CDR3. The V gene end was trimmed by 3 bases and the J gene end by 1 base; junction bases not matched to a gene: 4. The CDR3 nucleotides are TGCGCCAGCAGCCATCAGCGGGAGGGCGGCACAGATACGCAGTATTTT. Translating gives CASSHQREGGTDTQYF.

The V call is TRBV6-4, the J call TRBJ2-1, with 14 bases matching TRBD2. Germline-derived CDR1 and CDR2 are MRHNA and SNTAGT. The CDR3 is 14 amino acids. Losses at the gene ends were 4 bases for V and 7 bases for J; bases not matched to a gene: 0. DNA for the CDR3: TGTGCCAGCAGTGGACTAGCGGGAGGGAATGAGCAGTTCTTC. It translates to CASSGLAGGNEQFF.

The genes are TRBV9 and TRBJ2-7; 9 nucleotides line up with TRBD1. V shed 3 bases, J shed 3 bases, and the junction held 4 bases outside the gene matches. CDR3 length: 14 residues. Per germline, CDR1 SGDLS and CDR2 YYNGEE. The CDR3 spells CASSAGQGNYEQYF. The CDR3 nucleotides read TGTGCCAGCAGCGCTGGACAGGGGAACTACGAGCAGTACTTC.

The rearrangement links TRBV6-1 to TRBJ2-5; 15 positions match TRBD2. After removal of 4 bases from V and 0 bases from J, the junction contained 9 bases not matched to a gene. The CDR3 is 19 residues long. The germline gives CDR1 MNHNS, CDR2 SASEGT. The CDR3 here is CASSVSPGLAGGYQETQYF. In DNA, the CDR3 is TGTGCCAGCAGTGTATCCCCGGGACTAGCGGGAGGTTACCAAGAGACCCAGTACTTC.

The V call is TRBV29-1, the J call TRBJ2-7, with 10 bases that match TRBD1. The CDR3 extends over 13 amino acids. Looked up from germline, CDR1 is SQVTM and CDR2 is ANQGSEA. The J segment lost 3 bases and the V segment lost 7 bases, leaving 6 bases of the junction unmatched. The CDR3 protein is CSATGTGDYEQYF. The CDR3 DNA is TGCAGCGCAACCGGGACAGGGGACTACGAGCAGTACTTC.

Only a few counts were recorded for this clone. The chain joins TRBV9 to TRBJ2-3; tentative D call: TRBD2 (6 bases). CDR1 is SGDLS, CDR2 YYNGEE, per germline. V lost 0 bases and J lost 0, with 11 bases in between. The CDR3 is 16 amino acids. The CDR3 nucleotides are TGTGCCAGCAGCGTAGGTGGAGGGAGGAGCACAGATACGCAGTATTTT. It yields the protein CASSVGGGRSTDTQYF.

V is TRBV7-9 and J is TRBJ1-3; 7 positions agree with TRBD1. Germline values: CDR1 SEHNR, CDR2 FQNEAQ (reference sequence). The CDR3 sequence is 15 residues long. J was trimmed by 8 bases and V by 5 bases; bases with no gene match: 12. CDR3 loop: CASSLPGQTMDTIYF. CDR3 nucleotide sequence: TGTGCCAGCAGCCTACCGGGACAGACTATGGACACCATATATTTT.